This T cell receptor (beta chain) stems from a study of blood T cell repertoires in COVID-19. Across the whole study: The samples span acute and convalescent COVID-19 from the United States, Italy and Spain.

Trimming took 3 bases from V and 5 from J; bases not matched to a gene: 10. This CDR3 has 17 amino acids. Germline CDR1 is MGHRA and CDR2 is YSYEKL. This clone is a singleton in its sample. Assay used: immunoSEQ multiplex PCR; TCRdb lists only in-frame clones, some missing. Of approximately 270,000 clones listed, about 87% were seen once; the top ten hold 4.1%. Participants spanned ages about 18 to 95 years and resided in around 25 US areas. This sequence was found in a woman under 40 with acute COVID-19. Sequencing input: PBMCs or T cells enriched from blood (not recorded which). The J gene is TRBJ2-1, the V gene TRBV4-1; 10 bases line up with TRBD2. The CDR3 sequence: CASSHELTSGTNNEQFF. The CDR3 nucleotides are TGCGCCAGCAGCCACGAACTAACTAGCGGGACTAACAATGAGCAGTTCTTC.